Described below is a single T cell receptor (beta chain) sequence and its context. This clonotype has ten or more counts. The antigen this receptor binds is unknown. The input lacks base qualities; no much larger clone sits a single base away. Read against the paper, the sample's time point label means: longitudinal time-point 2. Healthy controls were blood bank volunteers in Maryland, USA. Libraries from unsorted PBMCs were made from 2 million PBMCs kept in RNAlater at -80 degrees C until RNA extraction. Peripheral blood was subjected to Ficoll-Hypaque density gradient centrifugation to isolate PBMCs, which were then cryopreserved in liquid nitrogen. The data were obtained in a study of neurological immune-mediated disorders (dated by TCRdb to the late 2010s). Regarding the study in general: The study compared peripheral blood TCR-beta repertoires of HTLV-I-associated myelopathy (HAM/TSP) patients, multiple sclerosis patients and healthy controls using UMI-based sequencing. Each longitudinal HAM/TSP and healthy donor was sampled at 3 time-points spaced at 3-40 month intervals. The cohort was made up of about 68 subjects, consisting of roughly 15 HAM/TSP patients, around 35 multiple sclerosis patients and around 20 healthy controls. Longitudinal samples, technical triplicates and paired sorted CD4+ and CD8+ T-cell subsets, alongside PBMC samples, were included among the roughly 100 TCR-beta libraries.

cDNA was synthesized by template-switch 5'RACE using a primer with a 10-nucleotide random unique molecular identifier that tagged each TCR transcript. Every sequencing run yielded over 170 million TCR-beta sequences covering 15-18 subjects. The RNeasy kit was used to extract total RNA. TCR-beta VDJ regions were amplified with primers for the TCR constant region and the 5'RACE anchor, using the KAPA Real-time Library Amplification kit. Sample indexes and Illumina adaptors were added in a first PCR, after which library yield was increased in a second PCR. After purification with Ampure beads, the TCR product of roughly 650 bp was size-selected on a 2% E-gel SizeSelection system. Library quality was checked on a Bioanalyzer, concentration was measured with Qubit, and libraries were quantified with the Kapa Library Quantification kit before pooling. Libraries were sequenced paired-end 2 x 150 bp on an Illumina HiSeq 2500. To increase sequence diversity, about 23-30% phiX was spiked into each library pool. For the original study's pipeline: The UMI-based MiGEC pipeline processed quality-filtered reads and removed over 90% of raw TCR sequences during error correction. IMGT germline references were used for alignment of VDJ genes, and clonotypes were defined by a unique CDR3 amino acid sequence together with V-J genes. VDJtools evaluated clonal expansion, Shannon diversity and CDR3 relatedness (CalcPairwiseDistances, ClusterSamples); CLCbio workbench built phylogenetic trees. Clones with at least 8 unique UMIs were defined as expanded, with this threshold being based on coefficient-of-variation modelling across technical triplicates. The public sequencing data were trimmed at Q25 with fastp and processed into clonotypes with MiXCR by TCRdb, which kept only in-frame beta chains. Rows are combined by CDR3 protein, so each entry shows the most common genes and DNA. In this record, the V and J calls reflect TCRdb's handling and not the investigators' own analysis. The sample table shows about 66,000 distinct CDR3 sequences, and roughly 10% are seen once. The top ten clones comprise approximately 12% of the sample.

Taken from the germline V gene (reference sequence), the CDR1 and CDR2 loops are MNHEY and SMNVEV. V is reduced by 2 bases and J by 2 bases, leaving a spacing of 10 bases between them. There are 15 amino acids in the CDR3, from cysteine to phenylalanine inclusive. Solely the CDR3 DNA is kept, with 45 bases framed from the first base. Points the paper makes about the study in general: No identical CDR3 amino acid sequences were shared among expanded clones across subjects, suggesting private TCR-beta repertoires in all groups. The highest TCR clonal expansion was observed in HAM/TSP patients, whereas the lowest was observed in MS patients, even when compared with healthy controls.

This TCR came from a man in his thirties or forties in good health. Input material: PBMCs. This sequence uses TRBV27 and TRBJ1-3, and possibly TRBD1, on 5 matching bases. The base sequence is TGTGCCAGCAGTTTAACGCCGACAGCTGGAAACACCATATATTTT. Translated, it reads CASSLTPTAGNTIYF.